One and the same sample provided the 19 T cell receptor beta chains below, sequenced in a study of T cells expressing NK-cell markers (TCRdb year 2020). Library creation used 5' RACE. The sequencer listed for this sample is Illumina HiSeq 2000. TCRdb reprocessed the reads; each CDR3 protein sequence makes one entry, and DNA is unavailable. The data table for this sample lists some 190,000 distinct CDR3 sequences. In total, the top ten clones hold 20% to 25% of the sample. The specimen was blood T cells: a sorted CD56 or NKG2C T cell subset, CD4+ or CD8+ T cells, or bulk PBMC T cells (not recorded which). The receptors stem from a man aged 18 to 69 in good health.

The V call is TRBV6-4, the J call TRBJ2-1; the D call of TRBD2 rests on TCRdb alone, since no DNA is present to check it. The CDR3 extends over 18 amino acids. Germline-derived CDR1 and CDR2 are MRHNA and SNTAGT. The CDR3 loop is CASSPGLAGGSSYNEQFF.

CDR3: CASHQVGGYEQYF. This chain links TRBV28 with TRBJ2-7; without DNA, the TCRdb call of TRBD1 cannot be checked. This CDR3 comprises 13 residues. Germline V gene data show CDR1 as MDHEN and CDR2 as SYDVKM.

The gene calls are TRBV6-5 and TRBJ2-1; TCRdb outputs TRBD1, but without DNA this stays unchecked. CDR1 is MNHEY and CDR2 is SVGAGI in the germline V gene. CDR3 length: 14 residues. CDR3 loop: CASSYEALRGEQFF.

This chain joins TRBV2 and TRBJ1-2; TCRdb's D gene call, TRBD1, goes unchecked for lack of DNA. Per the germline V gene, CDR1 is SNHLY and CDR2 is FYNNEI. This CDR3 is built from 13 residues. The CDR3 protein is CASSGGPLYGYTF.

The V and J genes are TRBV5-1 and TRBJ2-1; TCRdb outputs TRBD2, but without DNA this stays unchecked. In germline, CDR1 is SGHRS, CDR2 YFSETQ. CDR3 length: 19 residues. The CDR3 loop reads CASSLGLAGVEWIYNEQFF. Full variable domain (missing parts from reference TRBV5-1 and TRBJ2-1): KAGVTQTPRYLIKTRGQQVTLSCSPISGHRSVSWYQQTPGQGLQFLFEYFSETQRNKGNFPGRFSGRQFSNSRSEMNVSTLELGDSALYLCASSLGLAGVEWIYNEQFFGPGTRLTVL.

The CDR3 sequence: CASSSGRSSYNEQFF. The genes are TRBV13 and TRBJ2-1. Germline loops: CDR1 PRHDT, CDR2 FYEKMQ (reference sequence). This CDR3 spans 15 amino acids.

This chain uses TRBV5-4 with TRBJ2-2; TCRdb lists TRBD1, though no DNA is available to test this call. This CDR3 has 15 amino acids. Germline assignment: CDR1 SGHNT and CDR2 YYREEE (reference sequence). CDR3: CASSFRTGWTGELFF. Full variable domain (remainder filled in from reference TRBV5-4 and TRBJ2-2): ETGVTQSPTHLIKTRGQQVTLRCSSQSGHNTVSWYQQALGQGPQFIFQYYREEENGRGNFPPRFSGLQFPNYSSELNVNALELDDSALYLCASSFRTGWTGELFFGEGSRLTVL.

The genes are TRBV5-5 and TRBJ2-5; TCRdb reports TRBD2, a call that lacks DNA to check it against. The CDR3 spans 16 residues. Germline CDR1 reads SGHKS; CDR2 reads YYEKEE (reference sequence). The CDR3 sequence: CASSLFYGGAPETQYF.

This sequence joins TRBV7-2 and TRBJ2-1; with no DNA, the TCRdb D assignment of TRBD1 cannot be verified. The CDR3 loop spans 16 amino acids. Germline V gives CDR1 SGHTA, CDR2 FQGNSA. CDR3: CASSQTRGQSYNEQFF.

The rearrangement links TRBV6-1 to TRBJ2-1; TCRdb proposes TRBD1, but this gene call is untestable without DNA. Per germline, CDR1 MNHNS and CDR2 SASEGT. The CDR3 runs to 18 residues. The chain's CDR3 is CASSPDRWSTESYNEQFF.

The chain joins TRBV7-2 to TRBJ2-7; TCRdb reports TRBD1, a call that lacks DNA to check it against. This CDR3 spans 14 amino acids. Looked up from germline, CDR1 is SGHTA and CDR2 is FQGNSA. The CDR3: CASSSGNRSYEQYF.

The CDR3 spells CASTRTATNEKLFF. J is TRBJ1-4 and V is TRBV7-8; checking the TCRdb D call of TRBD1 is not possible without DNA. The germline V gene has CDR1 SGHVS and CDR2 FQNEAQ. The CDR3 runs 14 residues.

This chain joins TRBV5-1 and TRBJ2-5; TCRdb's D call, TRBD2, is unchecked because there is no DNA. Germline lookup yields CDR1 SGHRS and CDR2 YFSETQ. The CDR3 totals 15 residues. The CDR3 spells CASSPGLAGSGTQYF.

The chain joins TRBV9 to TRBJ1-3; TCRdb reports TRBD1, a call that lacks DNA to check it against. The CDR3 is 15 amino acids. The germline V gene encodes CDR1 SGDLS and CDR2 YYNGEE. The CDR3 here is CASSVTPGSGNTIYF.

The V and J genes are TRBV19 and TRBJ2-2; TCRdb's D call, TRBD1, is unchecked because there is no DNA. Per germline, CDR1 LNHDA and CDR2 SQIVND (reference sequence). The CDR3 covers 16 residues. The CDR3 spells CAPPTLGPTNTGELFF.

The chain carries TRBV7-2 and TRBJ2-3. The CDR3 consists of 17 residues. Germline values: CDR1 SGHTA, CDR2 FQGNSA. CDR3 sequence reads: CASSLALPGVFSDTQYF.

The chain employs TRBV28 and TRBJ2-5; the TCRdb call, TRBD2, lacks DNA for checking. The V gene's germline CDR1 is MDHEN and CDR2 SYDVKM. The CDR3 spans 14 residues. CDR3 loop: CASSLLAGEETQYF. The entire variable domain, with the rest obtained from reference TRBV28 and TRBJ2-5, is as follows: DVKVTQSSRYLVKRTGEKVFLECVQDMDHENMFWYRQDPGLGLRLIYFSYDVKMKEKGDIPEGYSVSREKKERFSLILESASTNQTSMYLCASSLLAGEETQYFGPGTRLLVL.

The J gene is TRBJ2-1, the V gene TRBV29-1; lacking DNA, the TRBD1 call made by TCRdb goes unchecked. The CDR3 loop spans 17 amino acids. Germline values: CDR1 SQVTM, CDR2 ANQGSEA. The CDR3 sequence: CSVEGPLDRASYNEQFF.

The chain recombines TRBV5-1 with TRBJ2-7; without DNA, the TCRdb call of TRBD1 cannot be checked. Per the germline V gene, CDR1 is SGHRS and CDR2 is YFSETQ. CDR3 length: 17 amino acids. CDR3 region: CASSLIFETGNQDEQYF.